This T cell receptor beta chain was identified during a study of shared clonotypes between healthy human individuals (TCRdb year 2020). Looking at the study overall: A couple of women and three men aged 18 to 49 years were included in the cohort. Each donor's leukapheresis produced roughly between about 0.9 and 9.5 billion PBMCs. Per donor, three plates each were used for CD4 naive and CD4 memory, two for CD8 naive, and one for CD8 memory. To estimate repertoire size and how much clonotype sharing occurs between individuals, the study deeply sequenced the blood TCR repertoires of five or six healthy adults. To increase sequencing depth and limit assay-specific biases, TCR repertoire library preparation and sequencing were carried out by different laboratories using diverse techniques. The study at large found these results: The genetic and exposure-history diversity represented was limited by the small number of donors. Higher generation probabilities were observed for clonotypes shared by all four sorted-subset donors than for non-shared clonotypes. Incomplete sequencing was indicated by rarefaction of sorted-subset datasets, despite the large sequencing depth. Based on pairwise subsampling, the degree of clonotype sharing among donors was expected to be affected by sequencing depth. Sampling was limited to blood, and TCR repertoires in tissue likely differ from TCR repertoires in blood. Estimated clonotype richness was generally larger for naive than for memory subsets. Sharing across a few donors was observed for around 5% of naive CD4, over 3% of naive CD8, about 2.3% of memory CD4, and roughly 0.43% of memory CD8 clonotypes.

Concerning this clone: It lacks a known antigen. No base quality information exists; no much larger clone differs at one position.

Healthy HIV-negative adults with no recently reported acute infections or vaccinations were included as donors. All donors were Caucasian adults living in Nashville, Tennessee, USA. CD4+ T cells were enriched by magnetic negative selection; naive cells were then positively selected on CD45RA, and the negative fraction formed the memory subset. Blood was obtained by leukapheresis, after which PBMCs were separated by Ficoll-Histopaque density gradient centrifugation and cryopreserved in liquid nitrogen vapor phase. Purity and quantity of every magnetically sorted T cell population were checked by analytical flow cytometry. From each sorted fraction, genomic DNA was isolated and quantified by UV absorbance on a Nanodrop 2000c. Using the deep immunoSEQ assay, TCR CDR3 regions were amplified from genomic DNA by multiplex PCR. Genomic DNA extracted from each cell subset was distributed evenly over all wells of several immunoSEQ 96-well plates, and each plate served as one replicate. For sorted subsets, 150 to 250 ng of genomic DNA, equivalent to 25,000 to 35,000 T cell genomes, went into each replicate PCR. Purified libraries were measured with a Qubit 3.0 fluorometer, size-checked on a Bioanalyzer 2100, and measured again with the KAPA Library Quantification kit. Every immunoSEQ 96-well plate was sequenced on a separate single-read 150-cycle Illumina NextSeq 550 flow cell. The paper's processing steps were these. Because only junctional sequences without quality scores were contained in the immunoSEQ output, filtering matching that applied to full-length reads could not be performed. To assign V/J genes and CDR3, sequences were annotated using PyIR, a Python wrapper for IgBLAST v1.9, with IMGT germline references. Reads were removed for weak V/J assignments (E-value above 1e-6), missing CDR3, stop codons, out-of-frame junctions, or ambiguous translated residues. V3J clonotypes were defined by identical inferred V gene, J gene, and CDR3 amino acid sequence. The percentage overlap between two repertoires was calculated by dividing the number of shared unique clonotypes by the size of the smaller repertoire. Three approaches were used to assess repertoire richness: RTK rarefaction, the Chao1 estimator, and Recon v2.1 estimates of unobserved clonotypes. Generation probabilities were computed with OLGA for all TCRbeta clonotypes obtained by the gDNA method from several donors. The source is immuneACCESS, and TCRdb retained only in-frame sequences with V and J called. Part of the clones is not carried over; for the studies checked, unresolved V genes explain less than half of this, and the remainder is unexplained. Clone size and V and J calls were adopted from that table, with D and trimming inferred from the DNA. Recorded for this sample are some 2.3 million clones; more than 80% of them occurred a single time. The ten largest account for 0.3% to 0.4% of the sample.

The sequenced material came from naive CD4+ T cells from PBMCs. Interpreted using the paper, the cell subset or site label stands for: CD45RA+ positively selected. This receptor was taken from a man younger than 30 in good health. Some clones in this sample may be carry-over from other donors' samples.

Read as DNA, the sequence is TGCGCCAGCAGCCGCTATTCTAGCGGGAGGGCAGATACGCAGTATTTT. Translated, this is CASSRYSSGRADTQYF. The chain links TRBV4-1 with TRBJ2-3; 12 junctional bases match TRBD2. Measured from the cysteine to the phenylalanine, the CDR3 is 16 residues long. The read is trimmed to its CDR3 DNA, 48 bases read in frame from base 1. V trim: 4 bases; J trim: 4 bases; unmatched bases: 6. Looking up the germline V gene yields CDR1 MGHRA and CDR2 YSYEKL.